This T cell receptor beta chain was recorded in a study of T cell responses to AZD1222 COVID-19 vaccine. The CDR3 consists of 15 residues. Losses at the gene ends were 4 bases for V and 7 bases for J; bases not matched to a gene: 9. CDR1 GTSNPN and CDR2 SVGIG come from the germline V gene (reference sequence). The table came from immunoSEQ multiplex PCR; TCRdb's copy has only in-frame clones and leaves some out. The sample shows 65,000 to 75,000 clones, roughly 80% of them seen only once. The specimen was peripheral blood, collected on day 0 of AZD1222 vaccination. The J gene is TRBJ2-1, the V gene TRBV30; the match to TRBD2 covers 11 bases. This clonotype originated in an adult in good health. This chain's CDR3 is CAWTHLAGGGNEQFF. The CDR3 bases are TGTGCCTGGACTCACCTAGCGGGAGGAGGGAATGAGCAGTTCTTC.